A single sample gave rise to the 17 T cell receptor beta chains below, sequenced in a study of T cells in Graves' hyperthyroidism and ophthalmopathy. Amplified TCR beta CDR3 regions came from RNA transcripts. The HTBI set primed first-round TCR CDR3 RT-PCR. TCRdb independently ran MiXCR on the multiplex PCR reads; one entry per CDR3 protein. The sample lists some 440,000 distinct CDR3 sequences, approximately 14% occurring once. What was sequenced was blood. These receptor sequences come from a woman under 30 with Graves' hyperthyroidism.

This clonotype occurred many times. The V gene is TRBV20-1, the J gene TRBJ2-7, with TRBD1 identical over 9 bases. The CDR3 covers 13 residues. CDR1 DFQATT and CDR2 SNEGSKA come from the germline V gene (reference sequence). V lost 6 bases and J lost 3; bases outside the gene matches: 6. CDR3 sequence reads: CSAPGQGVYEQYF. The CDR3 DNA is TGCAGTGCCCCGGGACAGGGAGTCTACGAGCAGTACTTC.

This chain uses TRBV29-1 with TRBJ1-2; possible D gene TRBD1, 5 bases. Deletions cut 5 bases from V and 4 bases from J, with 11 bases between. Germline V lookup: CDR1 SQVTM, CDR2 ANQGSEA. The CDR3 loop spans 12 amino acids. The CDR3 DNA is TGCAGCGTTCTAGGGGTGGGCTATGGCTACACCTTC. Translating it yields CSVLGVGYGYTF.

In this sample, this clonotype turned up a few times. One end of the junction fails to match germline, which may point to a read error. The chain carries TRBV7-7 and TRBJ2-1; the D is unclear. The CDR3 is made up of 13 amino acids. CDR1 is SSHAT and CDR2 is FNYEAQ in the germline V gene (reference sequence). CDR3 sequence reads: CASSETANAEQFF. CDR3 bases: TGTGCTAGCAGCGAGACCGCTAACGCTGAGCAGTTCTTC.

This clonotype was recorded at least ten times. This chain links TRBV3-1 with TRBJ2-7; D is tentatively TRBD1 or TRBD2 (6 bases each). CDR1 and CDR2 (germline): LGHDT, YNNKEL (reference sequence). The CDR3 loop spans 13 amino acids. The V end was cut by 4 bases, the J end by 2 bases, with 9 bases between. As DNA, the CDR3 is TGTGCCAGCAGCCTAAGGGGGGCCTACGAGCAGTACTTC. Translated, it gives CASSLRGAYEQYF.

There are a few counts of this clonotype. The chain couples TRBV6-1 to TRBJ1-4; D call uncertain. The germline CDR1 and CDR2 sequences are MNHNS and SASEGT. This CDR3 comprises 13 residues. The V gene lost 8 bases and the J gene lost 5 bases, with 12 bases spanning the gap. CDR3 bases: TGTGCCAGCGGAGCTCAGTTAAATGAAAAACTGTTTTTT. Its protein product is CASGAQLNEKLFF.

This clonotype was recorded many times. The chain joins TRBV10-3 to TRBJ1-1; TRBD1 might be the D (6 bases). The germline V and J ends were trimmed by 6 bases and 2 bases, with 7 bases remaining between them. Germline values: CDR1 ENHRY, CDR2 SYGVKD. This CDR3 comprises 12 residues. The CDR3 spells CAIRQGNTEAFF. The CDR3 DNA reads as TGTGCCATCAGACAGGGAAACACTGAAGCTTTCTTT.

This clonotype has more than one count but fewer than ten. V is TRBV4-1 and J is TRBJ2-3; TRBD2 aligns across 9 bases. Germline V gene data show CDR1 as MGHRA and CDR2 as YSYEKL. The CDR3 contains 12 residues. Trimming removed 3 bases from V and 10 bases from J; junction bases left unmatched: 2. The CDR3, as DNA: TGCGCCAGCAGCCACCTAGCGGGACCGCAGTATTTT. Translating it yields CASSHLAGPQYF.

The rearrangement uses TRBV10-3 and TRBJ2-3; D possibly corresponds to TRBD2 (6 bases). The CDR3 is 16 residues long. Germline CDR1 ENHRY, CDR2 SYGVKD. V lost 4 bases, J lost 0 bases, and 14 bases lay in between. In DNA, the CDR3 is TGTGCCATCAGTGCCGGGACTGATACTAGCACAGATACGCAGTATTTT. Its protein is CAISAGTDTSTDTQYF.

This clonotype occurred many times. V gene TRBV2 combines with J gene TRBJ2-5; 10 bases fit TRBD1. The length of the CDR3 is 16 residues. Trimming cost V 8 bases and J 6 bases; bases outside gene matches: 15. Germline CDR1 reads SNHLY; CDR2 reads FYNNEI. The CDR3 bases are TGTGCCAGCCATCCGGGACAGGGGAAGAGGGAAAAGACCCAGTACTTC. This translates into CASHPGQGKREKTQYF.

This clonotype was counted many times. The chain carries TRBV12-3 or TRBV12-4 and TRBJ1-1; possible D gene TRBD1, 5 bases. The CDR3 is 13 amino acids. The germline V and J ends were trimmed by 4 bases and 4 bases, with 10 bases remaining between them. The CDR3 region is CASSSQRGTEAFF. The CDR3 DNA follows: TGTGCCAGCAGTTCCCAGAGGGGCACTGAAGCTTTCTTT.

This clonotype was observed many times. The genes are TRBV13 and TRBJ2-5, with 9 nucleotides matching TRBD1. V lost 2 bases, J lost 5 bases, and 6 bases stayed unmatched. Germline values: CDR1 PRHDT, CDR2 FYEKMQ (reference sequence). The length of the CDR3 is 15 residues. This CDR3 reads CASSLSGQGRETQYF. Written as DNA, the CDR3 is TGTGCCAGCAGCTTAAGCGGACAGGGGAGGGAGACCCAGTACTTC.

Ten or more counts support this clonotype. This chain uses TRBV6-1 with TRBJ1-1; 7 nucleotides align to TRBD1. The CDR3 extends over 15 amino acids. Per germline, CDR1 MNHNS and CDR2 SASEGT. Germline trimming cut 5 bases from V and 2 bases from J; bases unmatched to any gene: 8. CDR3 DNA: TGTGCCAGCAGTTCCCTAGGGACAGCCAACACTGAAGCTTTCTTT. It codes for CASSSLGTANTEAFF.

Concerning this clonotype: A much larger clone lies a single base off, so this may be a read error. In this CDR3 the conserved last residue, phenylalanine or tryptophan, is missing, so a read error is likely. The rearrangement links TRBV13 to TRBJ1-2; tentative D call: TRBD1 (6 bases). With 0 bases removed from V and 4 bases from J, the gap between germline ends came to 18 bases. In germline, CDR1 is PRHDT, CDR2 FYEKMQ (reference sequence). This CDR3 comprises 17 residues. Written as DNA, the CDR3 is TGTGCCAGCAGCTTAGGGGGGGGGGCGCGAACTTTCTATGGCTACACCTCC. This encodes CASSLGGGARTFYGYTS.

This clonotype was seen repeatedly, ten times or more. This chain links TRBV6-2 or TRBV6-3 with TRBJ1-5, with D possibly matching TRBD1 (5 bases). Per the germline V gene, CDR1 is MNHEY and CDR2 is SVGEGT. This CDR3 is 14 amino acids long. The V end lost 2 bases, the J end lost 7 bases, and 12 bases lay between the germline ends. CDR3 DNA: TGTGCCAGCAGTTACAGCCAGGGAGTACAGCCCCAGCATTTT. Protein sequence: CASSYSQGVQPQHF.

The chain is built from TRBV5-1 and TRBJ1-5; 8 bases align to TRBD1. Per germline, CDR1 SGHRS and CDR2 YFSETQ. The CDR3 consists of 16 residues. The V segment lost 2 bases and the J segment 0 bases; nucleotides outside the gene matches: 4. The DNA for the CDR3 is TGCGCCAGCAGCTTCAGACAGGGGAATAGCAATCAGCCCCAGCATTTT. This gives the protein CASSFRQGNSNQPQHF.

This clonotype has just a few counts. The CDR3 here is CASSVAAGAGGTQYF. CDR3 nucleotide sequence: TGTGCCAGCAGCGTAGCAGCGGGGGCGGGGGGGACCCAGTACTTC. The chain combines TRBV9 with TRBJ2-5, with TRBD2 identical over 8 bases. CDR3 length equals 15 residues. Germline V CDR1 and CDR2: SGDLS, YYNGEE. J lost 7 bases, V lost 0 bases, and 8 bases had no gene match.

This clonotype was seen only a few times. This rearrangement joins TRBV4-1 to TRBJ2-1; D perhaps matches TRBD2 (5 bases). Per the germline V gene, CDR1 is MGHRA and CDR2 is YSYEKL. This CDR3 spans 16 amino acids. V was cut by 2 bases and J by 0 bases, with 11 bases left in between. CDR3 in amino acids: CASSQKTGSSYNEQFF. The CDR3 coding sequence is TGCGCCAGCAGCCAAAAGACGGGGAGCTCCTACAATGAGCAGTTCTTC.